The rows below give T cell receptor beta chains drawn from one sample of a study of shared clonotypes between healthy human individuals. The data were produced by immunoSEQ multiplex PCR, yet TCRdb's version contains in-frame clones alone and is incomplete. The table lists 500,000 or so clones, around 95% of them singletons. Sequencing used naive CD4+ T cells sorted from blood. Every receptor here comes from a woman between 25 and 40 years old in good health. CDR3s include the opening cysteine and the closing phenylalanine or tryptophan. A D gene is named only where the DNA matches it firmly. Not every row has a clone size; where given, it reads once, few, many or a size class.

CDR3aa: CASSESRRQTGELFF
CDR3nt: TGTGCCAGCAGTGAATCGAGGCGACAGACCGGGGAGCTGTTTTTT
j_gene: TRBJ2-2
d_gene: NA
v_gene: TRBV25-1
abundance: NA

CDR3aa: CASSPRGAVNYGYTF
CDR3nt: TGTGCCAGCAGTCCCCGAGGAGCGGTAAACTATGGCTACACCTTC
j_gene: TRBJ1-2
d_gene: NA
v_gene: TRBV6-5
abundance: NA

CDR3aa: CASSISVGTDTQYF
CDR3nt: TGTGCCAGTAGTATTTCGGTGGGCACAGATACGCAGTATTTT
j_gene: TRBJ2-3
d_gene: NA
v_gene: TRBV19
abundance: NA

CDR3aa: CASSEGQVNTEAFF
CDR3nt: TGTGCCAGCAGTGAAGGACAGGTGAACACTGAAGCTTTCTTT
j_gene: TRBJ1-1
d_gene: NA
v_gene: TRBV6-1
abundance: NA

CDR3aa: CASSFRDRDEQYF
CDR3nt: TGCGCCAGCAGCTTCCGGGACAGGGACGAGCAGTACTTC
j_gene: TRBJ2-7
d_gene: TRBD1
v_gene: TRBV5-1
abundance: NA

CDR3aa: CASSEGRVTFATNEKLFF
CDR3nt: TGTGCCAGCAGTGAAGGCAGGGTAACTTTTGCAACTAATGAAAAACTGTTTTTT
j_gene: TRBJ1-4
d_gene: NA
v_gene: TRBV25-1
abundance: NA

CDR3aa: CASSPLGRGTIYNEQFF
CDR3nt: TGTGCCAGCAGTCCCCTGGGAAGGGGGACAATCTACAATGAGCAGTTCTTC
j_gene: TRBJ2-1
d_gene: NA
v_gene: TRBV27
abundance: once

CDR3aa: CASSIGGGYYGYTF
CDR3nt: TGTGCCAGTAGTATAGGTGGGGGTTACTATGGCTACACCTTC
j_gene: TRBJ1-2
d_gene: NA
v_gene: TRBV19
abundance: NA

CDR3aa: CASSQEVGPYEQYF
CDR3nt: TGTGCCAGCAGCCAAGAGGTCGGCCCCTACGAGCAGTACTTC
j_gene: TRBJ2-7
d_gene: NA
v_gene: TRBV4-2
abundance: NA

CDR3aa: CASSPDGQVNYGYTF
CDR3nt: TGTGCCAGCTCACCCGACGGACAGGTTAACTATGGCTACACCTTC
j_gene: TRBJ1-2
d_gene: TRBD1
v_gene: TRBV18
abundance: once

CDR3aa: CASSLVGANYGYTF
CDR3nt: TGTGCCAGCAGCTTGGTTGGAGCTAACTATGGCTACACCTTC
j_gene: TRBJ1-2
d_gene: NA
v_gene: TRBV5-4
abundance: NA

CDR3aa: CASSPGAGVRNEKLFF
CDR3nt: TGCGCCAGCAGCCCTGGGGCAGGGGTTCGGAACGAAAAACTGTTTTTT
j_gene: TRBJ1-4
d_gene: NA
v_gene: TRBV5-1
abundance: NA

CDR3aa: CARSLGGIAFYEQYF
CDR3nt: TGTGCCAGAAGCTTAGGGGGGATCGCCTTCTACGAGCAGTACTTC
j_gene: TRBJ2-7
d_gene: NA
v_gene: TRBV5-3
abundance: NA

CDR3aa: CASSTDSTDTQYF
CDR3nt: TGTGCCAGTAGTACCGACAGCACAGATACGCAGTATTTT
j_gene: TRBJ2-3
d_gene: NA
v_gene: TRBV19
abundance: NA

CDR3aa: CASSVRDWDGYTF
CDR3nt: TGTGCCAGTAGTGTCAGGGATTGGGATGGCTACACCTTC
j_gene: TRBJ1-2
d_gene: NA
v_gene: TRBV19
abundance: NA

CDR3aa: CSAPKYEQYF
CDR3nt: TGCAGTGCTCCCAAGTACGAGCAGTACTTC
j_gene: TRBJ2-7
d_gene: NA
v_gene: TRBV20-1
abundance: NA

CDR3aa: CASSLAAGNQPQHF
CDR3nt: TGTGCCAGCAGCTTAGCGGCAGGGAATCAGCCCCAGCATTTT
j_gene: TRBJ1-5
d_gene: NA
v_gene: TRBV7-8
abundance: NA

CDR3aa: CASSRGTATNEKLFF
CDR3nt: TGCGCCAGCAGCAGAGGGACAGCCACTAATGAAAAACTGTTTTTT
j_gene: TRBJ1-4
d_gene: TRBD1
v_gene: TRBV5-1
abundance: once

CDR3aa: CASTSWGSGISYNEQFF
CDR3nt: TGTGCCAGCACCTCCTGGGGTAGCGGGATTTCCTACAATGAGCAGTTCTTC
j_gene: TRBJ2-1
d_gene: TRBD2
v_gene: TRBV28
abundance: NA

CDR3aa: CASSADGAETSLNTQYF
CDR3nt: TGTGCCAGCAGCGCGGATGGGGCGGAGACTAGCTTGAATACGCAGTATTTT
j_gene: TRBJ2-3
d_gene: TRBD2
v_gene: TRBV7-2
abundance: NA

CDR3aa: CASSPGQGVALGGNQPQHF
CDR3nt: TGTGCCAGCAGTCCCGGACAGGGGGTTGCTTTGGGAGGCAATCAGCCCCAGCATTTT
j_gene: TRBJ1-5
d_gene: TRBD1
v_gene: TRBV27
abundance: NA

CDR3aa: CAISSTTGNQETQYF
CDR3nt: TGTGCCATCAGTTCCACGACAGGGAACCAAGAGACCCAGTACTTC
j_gene: TRBJ2-5
d_gene: TRBD1
v_gene: TRBV10-3
abundance: NA

CDR3aa: CSVAGTGLTRPGANVLTF
CDR3nt: TGCAGCGTTGCAGGGACAGGGTTGACCAGGCCCGGGGCCAACGTCCTGACTTTC
j_gene: TRBJ2-6
d_gene: TRBD1
v_gene: TRBV29-1
abundance: NA

CDR3aa: CASSLGQQETQYF
CDR3nt: TGTGCCAGCTCCCTGGGACAGCAAGAGACCCAGTACTTC
j_gene: TRBJ2-5
d_gene: TRBD1
v_gene: TRBV18
abundance: NA

CDR3aa: CASSRDPQLEPQHF
CDR3nt: TGTGCCAGCAGCAGAGACCCTCAGTTGGAGCCCCAGCATTTT
j_gene: TRBJ1-5
d_gene: NA
v_gene: TRBV9
abundance: NA

CDR3aa: CASREISGNTIYF
CDR3nt: TGCGCCAGCAGAGAGATCTCTGGAAACACCATATATTTT
j_gene: TRBJ1-3
d_gene: NA
v_gene: TRBV5-1
abundance: NA

CDR3aa: CASSLGLVGGLIDTQYF
CDR3nt: TGCGCCAGCAGCTTGGGCTTAGTTGGGGGGCTGATAGATACGCAGTATTTT
j_gene: TRBJ2-3
d_gene: NA
v_gene: TRBV5-1
abundance: NA

CDR3aa: CASSPIQGAPLEQYF
CDR3nt: TGTGCCAGCAGTCCGATACAGGGGGCCCCCCTCGAGCAGTACTTC
j_gene: TRBJ2-7
d_gene: TRBD1
v_gene: TRBV6-5
abundance: NA

CDR3aa: CASSYGRGIEKLFF
CDR3nt: TGTGCCAGCAGTTACGGACGGGGAATAGAAAAACTGTTTTTT
j_gene: TRBJ1-4
d_gene: NA
v_gene: TRBV6-5
abundance: NA

CDR3aa: CASSYSEKNQPQHF
CDR3nt: TGTGCCAGCAGTTACTCCGAGAAAAATCAGCCCCAGCATTTT
j_gene: TRBJ1-5
d_gene: NA
v_gene: TRBV6-5
abundance: NA

CDR3aa: CATEAGGVGDEKLFF
CDR3nt: TGTGCCACGGAGGCAGGGGGCGTAGGTGATGAAAAACTGTTTTTT
j_gene: TRBJ1-4
d_gene: TRBD1
v_gene: TRBV2
abundance: once

CDR3aa: CASSGQGRNTGELFF
CDR3nt: TGTGCCAGCAGTGGACAGGGGAGGAACACCGGGGAGCTGTTTTTT
j_gene: TRBJ2-2
d_gene: TRBD1
v_gene: TRBV6-1
abundance: NA

CDR3aa: CASSPGTERYEQYF
CDR3nt: TGTGCCAGCTCTCCCGGGACAGAACGATACGAGCAGTACTTC
j_gene: TRBJ2-7
d_gene: TRBD1
v_gene: TRBV18
abundance: NA

CDR3aa: CASSSARTAEGVNYGYTF
CDR3nt: TGTGCCAGCAGTTCAGCACGGACCGCGGAAGGGGTTAACTATGGCTACACCTTC
j_gene: TRBJ1-2
d_gene: NA
v_gene: TRBV28
abundance: NA

CDR3aa: CASSLSARGLDEQYF
CDR3nt: TGTGCCAGCAGTTTATCGGCCAGGGGCCTTGACGAGCAGTACTTC
j_gene: TRBJ2-7
d_gene: NA
v_gene: TRBV28
abundance: NA

CDR3aa: CASSEGTGPQGETQYF
CDR3nt: TGTGCCAGCAGTGAAGGAACGGGACCGCAGGGGGAGACCCAGTACTTC
j_gene: TRBJ2-5
d_gene: NA
v_gene: TRBV6-1
abundance: NA